The 12 T cell receptor beta chains below were found in one sample sequenced in a study of cytomegalovirus exposure and HLA in healthy donors. Using immunoSEQ multiplex PCR, the repertoire was profiled, and TCRdb retains in-frame clones only, with some absent. The data show 150,000 to 200,000 clones, with 84% seen just once and roughly 10% held by the top ten. The sample taken for sequencing was PBMCs. These receptors were taken from a man aged 25 to 45 in good health and CMV-seropositive.

This clone occurred a few times. This rearrangement joins TRBV7-2 to TRBJ1-2; D gene unclear. V dropped 3 bases and J dropped 7 bases, with 9 bases sitting between them. The CDR3 is 12 amino acids. The germline CDR1 and CDR2 sequences are SGHTA and FQGNSA. DNA for the CDR3: TGTGCCAGCAGCTTGGGAGGCCTTGGCTACACCTTC. Translating it yields CASSLGGLGYTF.

This clone came up a few times. The CDR3 sequence: CSVEGTGTNEKLFF. The CDR3 nucleotides are TGCAGCGTTGAAGGGACAGGGACTAATGAAAAACTGTTTTTT. The V gene is TRBV29-1, the J gene TRBJ1-4, with 8 bases that match TRBD1. The germline V gene has CDR1 SQVTM and CDR2 ANQGSEA. J lost 2 bases, V lost 1 base, and 0 bases had no gene match. This CDR3 is built from 14 residues.

V is TRBV4-2 and J is TRBJ1-1, with TRBD1 matching over 10 bases. V dropped 2 bases and J dropped 11; count of bases not matched to a gene: 11. CDR1 is LGHNA, CDR2 YNFKEQ, per germline. The CDR3 covers 15 residues. CDR3 region: CASSQPQTGGEFAFF. The CDR3 region has the DNA TGTGCCAGCAGCCAACCTCAGACAGGGGGCGAGTTCGCTTTCTTT.

Comments on this clone: With a far larger clone one base away, a read error is the likely cause. The chain recombines TRBV4-3 with TRBJ2-2, with no clear D. The CDR3 contains 14 residues. The ends were cut back, 2 bases at V and 1 base at J, with 5 bases in the middle. The germline V gene has CDR1 LGHNA and CDR2 YSLEER. DNA of the CDR3: TGCGCCAGCAGCCAAAACAAGAACACCGGGGAGCTGTTTTTT. Its protein product is CASSQNKNTGELFF.

A remark on this clone: Other DNA sequences of this sample code for an identical CDR3. The rearrangement uses TRBV13 and TRBJ2-1; TRBD2 aligns across 7 bases. The V gene end was trimmed by 9 bases and the J gene end by 3 bases; junction bases not matched to a gene: 8. The CDR3 spans 14 residues. CDR1 and CDR2 from the germline V gene are PRHDT and FYEKMQ (reference sequence). Here the CDR3 reads CASSPGRDYNEQFF. Written as DNA, the CDR3 is TGTGCCAGTAGCCCAGGGAGGGACTACAATGAGCAGTTCTTC.

V usage is TRBV7-2 and J usage is TRBJ2-7; TRBD2 agrees at 7 bases. CDR1 and CDR2 from the germline V gene are SGHTA and FQGNSA. V shed 4 bases and J 3 bases; nucleotides not matched to a gene: 6. The CDR3 is 14 residues long. The CDR3 sequence is CASSWKGGDYEQYF. The CDR3 nucleotides are TGTGCCAGCAGCTGGAAGGGAGGGGACTACGAGCAGTACTTC. The full variable domain, completed using reference TRBV7-2 and TRBJ2-7, is GAGVSQSPSNKVTEKGKDVELRCDPISGHTALYWYRQSLGQGLEFLIYFQGNSAPDKSGLPSDRFSAERTGGSVSTLTIQRTQQEDSAVYLCASSWKGGDYEQYFGPGTRLTVT.

This clone was observed a single time. V and J are TRBV7-9 and TRBJ2-7, with TRBD1 matching 7 bases. The CDR3 contains 15 residues. Germline CDR1 and CDR2: SEHNR and FQNEAQ (reference sequence). V shed 5 bases, J shed 4 bases, and the junction held 11 bases outside the gene matches. The CDR3 loop reads CASSGTGADRYEQYF. The CDR3 nucleotides are TGTGCCAGCAGCGGAACAGGGGCGGATAGGTACGAGCAGTACTTC.

The V call is TRBV5-1, the J call TRBJ2-3; 11 bases are a match to TRBD1. This CDR3 spans 17 amino acids. CDR1 and CDR2 (germline): SGHRS, YFSETQ. The J segment lost 5 bases and the V segment lost 0 bases, leaving 8 bases of the junction unmatched. The DNA of the CDR3 is TGCGCCAGCAGCTTGGGAGCCGGGACAGGGGGACAAGATACGCAGTATTTT. Translation: CASSLGAGTGGQDTQYF.

This clone was counted at least ten times. The chain links TRBV7-6 to TRBJ2-7; D is unclear. The CDR3 is made up of 12 amino acids. Trimming left V 1 base short and J 5 bases short, with 6 bases between. CDR1 and CDR2 (germline): SGHVS, FNYEAQ. The CDR3 is CASSLGADEQYF. As DNA, the CDR3 is TGTGCCAGCAGCTTAGGGGCCGACGAGCAGTACTTC.

J is TRBJ1-4 and V is TRBV27; 7 nucleotides align to TRBD1. Germline V lookup: CDR1 MNHEY, CDR2 SMNVEV (reference sequence). This CDR3 region has 15 residues. With V trimmed by 1 base and J by 7 bases, 6 bases remained unmatched. The CDR3: CASSLLTGAGEKLFF. CDR3 DNA sequence: TGTGCCAGCAGTTTATTAACAGGGGCCGGTGAAAAACTGTTTTTT.

The rearrangement links TRBV6-5 to TRBJ2-7; 7 bases match TRBD2. This CDR3 is 13 amino acids long. Germline CDR1 is MNHEY and CDR2 is SVGAGI. V lost 7 bases and J lost 6; bases outside the gene matches: 9. The CDR3 DNA reads as TGTGCCAGCAAGGGCGGGAGTGGTAGCGAGCAGTACTTC. It codes for CASKGGSGSEQYF.

The chain has TRBV18 and TRBJ1-5; 9 bases agree with TRBD1. CDR3 length: 16 amino acids. Germline CDR1 and CDR2: KGHSH and LQKENI. The V and J ends lost 3 bases and 7 bases, in that order; junction bases with no gene match: 10. This CDR3 is CASSPRTGALRQPQHF. CDR3 DNA sequence: TGTGCCAGCTCACCCCGGACAGGGGCCCTGCGGCAGCCCCAGCATTTT.